These 19 T cell receptor beta chains came from one sample sequenced in a study of human T cells and chemical hapten exposure. Time point here: patch test 2, 6 weeks after DPC sensitization. The sample's treatment: therapeutic diphenylcyclopropenone sensitization with weekly scalp DPC. TCRdb re-derived calls from the RACE reads in MiXCR, one entry per CDR3 protein. The sample shows 360,000 or so distinct CDR3 sequences, around 6% of them seen only once. Sequenced here: whole blood, sampled in connection with sensitization to the hapten diphenylcyclopropenone (DPC). These receptors were obtained from a woman aged 18-30 years with alopecia areata. Some clones in this sample may be carry-over from other donors' samples.

This clonotype appeared a few times. The chain uses TRBV5-1 and TRBJ2-2; the match to TRBD1 covers 7 bases. Losses at the gene ends were 4 bases for V and 0 bases for J; bases not matched to a gene: 6. The CDR3 has 16 residues. CDR1 is SGHRS and CDR2 is YFSETQ in the germline V gene. Written as DNA, the CDR3 is TGCGCCAGCAGCCTGCCCGGGACAGCGAACACCGGGGAGCTGTTTTTT. Amino acid sequence: CASSLPGTANTGELFF.

The chain has TRBV5-1 and TRBJ2-7, with D possibly TRBD1 on 6 matching bases. V lost 1 base to trimming and J lost 7 bases, with 15 bases between them. This CDR3 is 14 amino acids long. From germline, CDR1 is SGHRS and CDR2 YFSETQ. The CDR3 loop is CASSLWAGAREQYF. In DNA, the CDR3 is TGCGCCAGCAGCTTGTGGGCAGGGGCAAGGGAGCAGTACTTC.

Ten or more counts support this clonotype. The chain is built from TRBV28 and TRBJ2-1; D perhaps matches TRBD1 (7 bases). V lost 7 bases and J 4 bases, leaving 20 bases between the germline ends. Germline CDR1 and CDR2: MDHEN and SYDVKM. The CDR3 covers 16 residues. The CDR3 loop is CASTPRGLAYYNEQFF. CDR3 coding DNA: TGTGCCAGCACCCCGAGGGGGCTAGCGTATTACAATGAGCAGTTCTTC.

The genes are TRBV7-2 and TRBJ2-3; D call uncertain. V shed 5 bases and J shed 5 bases, with 5 bases lying between them. The CDR3 covers 11 residues. The germline V gene encodes CDR1 SGHTA and CDR2 FQGNSA. CDR3 nucleotide sequence: TGTGCCAGCAGCATAAGAGATACGCAGTATTTT. As protein: CASSIRDTQYF.

This clonotype was counted at least ten times. V and J are TRBV29-1 and TRBJ1-2, with D tentatively TRBD1 (6 bases). Germline CDR1 is SQVTM and CDR2 is ANQGSEA. Trimming took 5 bases from V and 5 from J, leaving 18 bases between them. The CDR3 contains 14 residues. CDR3 DNA sequence: TGCAGCGTTAATGTGGGGGCGTCATATTATGGCTACACCTTC. It codes for CSVNVGASYYGYTF.

Ten or more counts support this clonotype. This rearrangement joins TRBV25-1 to TRBJ2-3; 9 nucleotides match TRBD1. The CDR3 covers 14 residues. The germline V gene encodes CDR1 MGHDK and CDR2 SYGVNS. After removal of 4 bases from V and 4 bases from J, the junction contained 3 bases not matched to a gene. CDR3 loop: CASSGTGEADTQYF. The CDR3 DNA sequence: TGTGCCAGCAGTGGGACAGGGGAGGCAGATACGCAGTATTTT.

This clonotype showed up just a few times. V gene TRBV7-9 combines with J gene TRBJ1-2; 8 nucleotides match TRBD1. V shed 0 bases and J 8 bases; nucleotides not matched to a gene: 5. This CDR3 region has 14 residues. Germline V lookup: CDR1 SEHNR, CDR2 FQNEAQ (reference sequence). The CDR3 DNA reads as TGTGCCAGCAGCTTAGCGGGGACAGGCCCGGGCTACACCTTC. Residues: CASSLAGTGPGYTF.

The V and J genes are TRBV7-2 and TRBJ2-3, with TRBD1 matching 10 bases. V shed 8 bases, J shed 3 bases, and the junction held 8 bases outside the gene matches. Germline V gives CDR1 SGHTA, CDR2 FQGNSA. There are 15 residues in the CDR3. CDR3 region: CASALTGGRTDTQYF. For the CDR3, the DNA is TGTGCCAGCGCTCTGACAGGGGGCAGGACAGATACGCAGTATTTT.

This clonotype was detected only a few times. V usage is TRBV5-1 and J usage is TRBJ2-1; 7 bases agree with TRBD1. Looked up from germline, CDR1 is SGHRS and CDR2 is YFSETQ. With V trimmed by 4 bases and J by 4 bases, 8 bases remained unmatched. CDR3 length equals 15 residues. The CDR3 bases are TGCGCCAGCAGCACAGGGGCTAGCCCGTACAATGAGCAGTTCTTC. Residues: CASSTGASPYNEQFF.

The sample holds many counts of this clonotype. A read error may produce the germline difference seen at one junction end. V usage is TRBV5-1 and J usage is TRBJ2-7; 7 positions agree with TRBD1. Germline V CDR1 and CDR2: SGHRS, YFSETQ. The length of the CDR3 is 14 residues. Written as DNA, the CDR3 is TGCGCCAGCAGCTTGGGGACCTTGACAGGGCCACCGTTCTTC. Encoded protein: CASSLGTLTGPPFF.

The chain joins TRBV6-5 to TRBJ2-7; 7 bases are shared with TRBD2. V trimming: 5 bases; J trimming: 6 bases; junction bases outside the gene matches: 16. This CDR3 spans 16 amino acids. Germline lookup yields CDR1 MNHEY and CDR2 SVGAGI. CDR3: CASSPAGAGGYREQYF. The CDR3 region has the DNA TGTGCCAGCAGTCCTGCGGGTGCCGGGGGGTATCGCGAGCAGTACTTC.

This clonotype turned up a few times. The rearrangement uses TRBV5-5 and TRBJ1-4; 7 bases line up with TRBD1. The J segment lost 0 bases and the V segment lost 4 bases, leaving 6 bases of the junction unmatched. The CDR3 length is 16 residues. Germline loops: CDR1 SGHKS, CDR2 YYEKEE (reference sequence). CDR3 DNA sequence: TGTGCCAGCAGCCTGGACAGGCTAACAACTAATGAAAAACTGTTTTTT. Amino acid sequence: CASSLDRLTTNEKLFF.

This clonotype was recorded at least ten times. The chain recombines TRBV7-9 with TRBJ1-2; a possible D gene is TRBD1 (5 bases). V was cut by 7 bases and J by 3 bases, with 12 bases left in between. This CDR3 comprises 13 residues. Germline lookup yields CDR1 SEHNR and CDR2 FQNEAQ (reference sequence). CDR3 region: CASKVGTDYGYTF. The CDR3 nucleotides read TGTGCCAGCAAAGTCGGGACCGACTATGGCTACACCTTC.

This clonotype was recorded a few times. CDR3 sequence reads: CASSPAIDRNYGYTF. The CDR3 coding sequence is TGTGCCAGCAGCCCCGCAATTGACAGAAACTATGGCTACACCTTC. The chain carries TRBV7-2 and TRBJ1-2; maybe TRBD1 (5 bases). V lost 5 bases and J lost 2, with 15 bases in between. From germline, CDR1 is SGHTA and CDR2 FQGNSA. The CDR3 sequence is 15 residues long.

This clonotype appeared many times. This chain joins TRBV5-4 and TRBJ1-6, with no clear D. CDR1 and CDR2 from the germline V gene are SGHNT and YYREEE (reference sequence). The length of the CDR3 is 14 residues. V was clipped by 5 bases and J by 4 bases, with 10 bases between them. CDR3 in DNA: TGTGCCAGCAGACGAGGCCAGTATAATTCACCCCTCCACTTT. Protein sequence: CASRRGQYNSPLHF.

This clonotype was seen only a few times. The genes are TRBV7-9 and TRBJ2-5, with TRBD2 matching 11 bases. The germline CDR1 and CDR2 sequences are SEHNR and FQNEAQ (reference sequence). J was trimmed by 1 base and V by 8 bases; bases with no gene match: 12. CDR3 length: 17 residues. The CDR3 DNA sequence: TGTGCCAGCTCCACAGGGGGACTAGCGGATTTCCAAGAGACCCAGTACTTC. It is translated as CASSTGGLADFQETQYF.

The sample holds many counts of this clonotype. V gene TRBV7-2 combines with J gene TRBJ1-5; TRBD1 is a possible D gene (6 bases). V dropped 6 bases and J dropped 6 bases, with 15 bases sitting between them. This CDR3 spans 14 amino acids. Germline assignment: CDR1 SGHTA and CDR2 FQGNSA. This CDR3 reads CASRKGGAGQPQHF. The CDR3 bases are TGTGCCAGCAGAAAGGGGGGGGCAGGTCAGCCCCAGCATTTT.

The chain employs TRBV29-1 and TRBJ2-3; TRBD2 matches at 10 bases. V was pared by 6 bases and J by 9 bases, with 12 bases of the junction left unmatched. Germline-derived CDR1 and CDR2 are SQVTM and ANQGSEA. The CDR3 consists of 14 residues. The CDR3 here is CSVPLAGSPLTQYF. The CDR3 DNA reads TGCAGCGTGCCACTAGCGGGGAGTCCCTTGACGCAGTATTTT.

The chain combines TRBV4-3 with TRBJ2-1; 9 bases are shared with TRBD2. The V gene end was trimmed by 2 bases and the J gene end by 0 bases; junction bases not matched to a gene: 8. The CDR3 runs to 18 residues. Germline V gene sequence: CDR1 LGHNA, CDR2 YSLEER. CDR3 region: CASSQYSGGELSYNEQFF. The CDR3 bases are TGCGCCAGCAGCCAATATAGCGGGGGCGAACTCTCCTACAATGAGCAGTTCTTC.